The source of this T cell receptor (beta chain) is a study of T cells in Graves' hyperthyroidism and ophthalmopathy. The CDR3 regions of TCR beta were amplified from RNA transcripts. Carried out on the TCR CDR3, a first-round RT-PCR used the HTBI primer set. One entry per CDR3 protein results from TCRdb running MiXCR on the multiplex PCR reads. Of 30,000 to 35,000 distinct CDR3 sequences listed, around 53% are singletons. CDR3 length: 16 residues. In germline, CDR1 is SGHAT, CDR2 FQNNGV. For this clonotype: At one end the junction does not follow the germline gene, possibly because of a read error.

This sequence originates from a woman aged 35 to 49 with Graves' ophthalmopathy. This chain links TRBV11-2 with TRBJ1-1, with D perhaps TRBD1 (5 bases). Input material: blood. The CDR3 nucleotides read TGTGCCAGCAGCTTAGGGCAGACAAGATCGGACACGGAAGCTTTCTTT. It encodes CASSLGQTRSDTEAFF. The entire variable domain, with the rest obtained from reference TRBV11-2 and TRBJ1-1, is as follows: EAGVAQSPRYKIIEKRQSVAFWCNPISGHATLYWYQQILGQGPKLLIQFQNNGVVDDSQLPKDRFSAERLKGVDSTLKIQPAKLEDSAVYLCASSLGQTRSDTEAFFGQGTRLTVV.